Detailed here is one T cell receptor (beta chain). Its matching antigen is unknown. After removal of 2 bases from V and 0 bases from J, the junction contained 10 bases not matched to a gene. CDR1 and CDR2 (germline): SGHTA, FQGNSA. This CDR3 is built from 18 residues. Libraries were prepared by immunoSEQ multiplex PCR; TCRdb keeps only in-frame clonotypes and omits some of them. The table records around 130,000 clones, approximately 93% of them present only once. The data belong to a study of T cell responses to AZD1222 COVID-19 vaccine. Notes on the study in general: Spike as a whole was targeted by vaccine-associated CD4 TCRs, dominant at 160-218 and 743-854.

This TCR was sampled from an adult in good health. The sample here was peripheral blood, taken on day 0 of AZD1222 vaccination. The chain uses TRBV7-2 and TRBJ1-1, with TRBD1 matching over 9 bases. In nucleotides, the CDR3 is TGTGCCAGCAGCTTACGCGCCGGGACAGGGAGGCTGAACACTGAAGCTTTCTTT. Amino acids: CASSLRAGTGRLNTEAFF.